One sample yielded the 7 T cell receptor beta chains listed below, sequenced in a study of response to subunit inactivated influenza vaccine. TCRdb independently ran MiXCR on the RT-PCR reads; one entry per CDR3 protein. Among roughly 700,000 distinct CDR3 sequences listed, more than 11% were seen once. The source material was PBMCs from blood, sampled 14 to 15 days before vaccination. The receptors derive from a man aged 45-65 years who received an inactivated influenza vaccine.

This clonotype has more than one count but fewer than ten. As DNA, the CDR3 is TGTGCCAGCTCACCACCGATCCAAGAGACCCAGTACTTC. It encodes CASSPPIQETQYF. V gene TRBV18 combines with J gene TRBJ2-5, with D uncertain. The CDR3 is 13 amino acids. Germline values: CDR1 KGHSH, CDR2 LQKENI. Trimming took off 0 bases at V and 1 base at J, with 3 bases between the two ends. Variable domain in full (rest from reference TRBV18 and TRBJ2-5): NAGVMQNPRHLVRRRGQEARLRCSPMKGHSHVYWYRQLPEEGLKFMVYLQKENIIDESGMPKERFSAEFPKEGPSILRIQQVVRGDSAAYFCASSPPIQETQYFGPGTRLLVL.

This clonotype has a count of ten or more. This sequence joins TRBV20-1 and TRBJ2-7, with TRBD2 as a possible D gene (5 bases). The CDR3 is 15 amino acids. Germline loops: CDR1 DFQATT, CDR2 SNEGSKA (reference sequence). The V end lost 0 bases, the J end lost 2 bases, and 14 bases lay between the germline ends. The CDR3 DNA reads as TGCAGTGCTAGAGATTCCCGGCGGGTAACCTACGAGCAGTACTTC. It codes for CSARDSRRVTYEQYF.

The chain joins TRBV4-1 to TRBJ2-2, with 8 bases identical to TRBD1. From germline, CDR1 is MGHRA and CDR2 YSYEKL. Unmatched junction bases numbered 8, after V lost 4 bases and J lost 4 bases. The CDR3 sequence is 16 residues long. In nucleotides, the CDR3 is TGCGCCAGCAGCCTCTCAGGGGGCGGTGTCACCGGGGAGCTGTTTTTT. Translation: CASSLSGGGVTGELFF.

This clonotype was seen a handful of times. The chain carries TRBV4-3 and TRBJ2-4, with TRBD2 as a possible D gene (6 bases). V was clipped by 0 bases and J by 2 bases, with 11 bases between them. CDR1 is LGHNA, CDR2 YSLEER, per germline. The CDR3 has 16 residues. The CDR3 DNA is TGCGCCAGCAGCCAAGATCCGGGGGTTACCAAAAACATTCAGTACTTC. Its translation: CASSQDPGVTKNIQYF.

The gene calls are TRBV28 and TRBJ1-4; TRBD1 might be the D (6 bases). V dropped 4 bases and J dropped 0 bases, with 24 bases sitting between them. The CDR3 contains 20 residues. Germline CDR1 and CDR2: MDHEN and SYDVKM. The CDR3, as DNA: TGTGCCAGCAGTTCATTTGGACAGCCCCTTAGGGGTGCAACTAATGAAAAACTGTTTTTT. Its protein is CASSSFGQPLRGATNEKLFF.

In regard to this clonotype: This may stem from a read error, because a much larger clone lies one nucleotide away. This rearrangement joins TRBV20-1 to TRBJ2-5; 7 nucleotides line up with TRBD1. Germline CDR1 is DFQATT and CDR2 is SNEGSKA (reference sequence). The CDR3 is made up of 16 amino acids. The CDR3 spells CGARPNRDRDQETQYF. In nucleotides, the CDR3 is TGCGGTGCTAGACCAAACAGGGACAGAGACCAAGAGACCCAGTACTTC.

The chain has TRBV9 and TRBJ2-1; TRBD2 aligns across 8 bases. The germline V gene has CDR1 SGDLS and CDR2 YYNGEE. The CDR3 extends over 15 amino acids. V lost 0 bases, J lost 7 bases, and 6 bases stayed unmatched. The CDR3 region is CASSVEGLAGNEQFF. DNA for the CDR3: TGTGCCAGCAGCGTAGAAGGACTAGCAGGGAATGAGCAGTTCTTC.